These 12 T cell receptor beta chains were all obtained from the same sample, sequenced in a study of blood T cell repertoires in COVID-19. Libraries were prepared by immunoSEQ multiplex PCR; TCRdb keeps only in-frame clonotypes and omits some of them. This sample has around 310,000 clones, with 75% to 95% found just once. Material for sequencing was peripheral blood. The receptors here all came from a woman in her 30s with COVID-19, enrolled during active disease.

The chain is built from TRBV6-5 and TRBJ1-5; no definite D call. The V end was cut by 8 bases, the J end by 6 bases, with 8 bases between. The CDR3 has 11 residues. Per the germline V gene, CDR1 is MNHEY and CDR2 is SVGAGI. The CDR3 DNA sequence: TGTGCCAGCGGAGCGCCTCAGCCCCAGCATTTT. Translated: CASGAPQPQHF.

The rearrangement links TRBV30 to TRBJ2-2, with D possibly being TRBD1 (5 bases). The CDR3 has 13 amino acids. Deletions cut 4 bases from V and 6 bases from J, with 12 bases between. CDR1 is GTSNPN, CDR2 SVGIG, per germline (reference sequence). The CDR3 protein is CAWKGQQAGELFF. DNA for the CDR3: TGTGCCTGGAAGGGTCAACAGGCCGGGGAGCTGTTTTTT.

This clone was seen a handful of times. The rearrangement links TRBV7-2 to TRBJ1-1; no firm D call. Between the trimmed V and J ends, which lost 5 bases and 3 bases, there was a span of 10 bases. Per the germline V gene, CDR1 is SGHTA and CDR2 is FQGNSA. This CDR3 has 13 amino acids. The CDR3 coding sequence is TGTGCCAGCAGCGGAGACTTGTACACTGAAGCTTTCTTT. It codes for CASSGDLYTEAFF.

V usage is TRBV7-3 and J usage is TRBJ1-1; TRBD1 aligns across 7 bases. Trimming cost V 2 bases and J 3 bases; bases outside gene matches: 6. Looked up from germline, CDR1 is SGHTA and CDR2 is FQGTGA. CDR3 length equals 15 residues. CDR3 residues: CASSLAGGRDTEAFF. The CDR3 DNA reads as TGTGCCAGCAGCTTAGCAGGGGGACGGGACACTGAAGCTTTCTTT. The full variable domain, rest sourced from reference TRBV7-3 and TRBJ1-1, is GAGVSQTPSNKVTEKGKYVELRCDPISGHTALYWYRQSLGQGPEFLIYFQGTGAADDSGLPNDRFFAVRPEGSVSTLKIQRTERGDSAVYLCASSLAGGRDTEAFFGQGTRLTVV.

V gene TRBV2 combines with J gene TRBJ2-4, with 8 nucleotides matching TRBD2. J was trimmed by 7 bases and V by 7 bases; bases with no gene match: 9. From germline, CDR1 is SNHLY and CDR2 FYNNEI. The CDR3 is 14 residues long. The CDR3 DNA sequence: TGTGCCAGCACCGCCGGGACTAGGCGGAACATTCAGTACTTC. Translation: CASTAGTRRNIQYF.

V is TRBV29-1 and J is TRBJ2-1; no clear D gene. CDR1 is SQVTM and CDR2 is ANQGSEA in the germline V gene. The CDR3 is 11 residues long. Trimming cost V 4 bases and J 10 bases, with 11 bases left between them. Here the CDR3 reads CSVGQNSEQFF. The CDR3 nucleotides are TGCAGCGTTGGCCAGAACAGCGAGCAGTTCTTC.

In DNA form, the CDR3 reads TGTGCCAGCAGCTTCGGGGGAGAAAGCAATCAGCCCCAGCATTTT. Protein product: CASSFGGESNQPQHF. J is TRBJ1-5 and V is TRBV7-9; a weak D match, TRBD1 (5 bases). Germline CDR1 and CDR2: SEHNR and FQNEAQ (reference sequence). Trimming stripped 3 bases from V and 1 base from J, with 10 bases between. This CDR3 contains 15 residues.

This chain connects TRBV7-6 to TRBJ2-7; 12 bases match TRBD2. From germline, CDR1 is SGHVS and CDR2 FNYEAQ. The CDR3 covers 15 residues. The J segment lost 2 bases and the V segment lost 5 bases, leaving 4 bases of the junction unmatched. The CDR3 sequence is CASSRTSGTTYEQYF. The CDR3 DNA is TGTGCCAGCAGCCGGACTAGCGGGACCACCTACGAGCAGTACTTC.

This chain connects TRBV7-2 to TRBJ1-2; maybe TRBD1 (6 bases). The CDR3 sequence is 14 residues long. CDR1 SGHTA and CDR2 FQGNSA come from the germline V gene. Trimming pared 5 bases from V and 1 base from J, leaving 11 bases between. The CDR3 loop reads CASSQGHLNYGYTF. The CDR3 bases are TGTGCCAGCAGCCAGGGACACCTTAACTATGGCTACACCTTC.

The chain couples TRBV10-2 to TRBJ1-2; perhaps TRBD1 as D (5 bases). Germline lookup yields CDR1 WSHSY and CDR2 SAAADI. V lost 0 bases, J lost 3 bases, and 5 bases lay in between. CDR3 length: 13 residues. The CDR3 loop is CASSESRDYGYTF. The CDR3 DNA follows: TGCGCCAGCAGTGAGTCCAGGGACTATGGCTACACCTTC.

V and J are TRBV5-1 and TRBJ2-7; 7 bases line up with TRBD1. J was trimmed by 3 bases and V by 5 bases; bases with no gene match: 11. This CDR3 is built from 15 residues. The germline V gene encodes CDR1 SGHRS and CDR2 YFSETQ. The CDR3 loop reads CASRAETGNSYEQYF. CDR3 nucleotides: TGCGCCAGCAGAGCGGAGACAGGGAACAGCTACGAGCAGTACTTC.

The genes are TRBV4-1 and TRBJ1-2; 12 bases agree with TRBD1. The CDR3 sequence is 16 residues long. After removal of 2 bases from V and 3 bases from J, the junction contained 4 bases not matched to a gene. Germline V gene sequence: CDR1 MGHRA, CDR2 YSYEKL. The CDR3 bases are TGCGCCAGCAGCCAATCTGGGACAGGGGGCGACTATGGCTACACCTTC. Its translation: CASSQSGTGGDYGYTF.